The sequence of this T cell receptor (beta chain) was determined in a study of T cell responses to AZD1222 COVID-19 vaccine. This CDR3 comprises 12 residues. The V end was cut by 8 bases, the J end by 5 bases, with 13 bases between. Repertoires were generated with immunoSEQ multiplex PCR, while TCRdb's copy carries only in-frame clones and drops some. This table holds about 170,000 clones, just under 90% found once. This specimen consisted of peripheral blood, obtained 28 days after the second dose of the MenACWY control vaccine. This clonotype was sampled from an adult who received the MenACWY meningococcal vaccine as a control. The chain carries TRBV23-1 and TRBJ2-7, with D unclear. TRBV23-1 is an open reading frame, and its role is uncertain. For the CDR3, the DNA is TGCGCCAGCCCTCAAACAGTGCACGAGCAGTACTTC. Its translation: CASPQTVHEQYF.